This TCR beta chain was obtained from a study of CD8+ T cells in alopecia areata. Study as a whole: Those patients who were treated received oral tofacitinib, which was given at 5 to 10 mg twice daily for moderate-to-severe alopecia areata.

Regarding the study as a whole: Compared with normal scalp, lesional scalp had higher clonality and more expanded CD8+ clones. Sharing of TCR sequences between patients (possibly for HLA-related reasons) was less clear than in mice.

Notes on this clone: The antigen is not known.

Individuals with alopecia areata gave both lesional scalp punch biopsies and peripheral blood for collection. As the sequencing template, cDNA was produced by extracting RNA and reverse transcribing it. TCRdb keeps only in-frame clones here, not all; method: immunoSEQ multiplex PCR. The table records about 69,000 clones, approximately 60% of them present only once. This CDR3 contains 14 residues. Trimming took off 3 bases at V and 1 base at J, with 12 bases between the two ends. The V gene's germline CDR1 is GTSNPN and CDR2 SVGIG (reference sequence). The TCR was taken from a human donor with alopecia areata. This chain connects TRBV30 to TRBJ1-1, with D perhaps TRBD1 (6 bases). The sample was CD8+ T cells sorted from blood, taken at week 0. The CDR3 DNA reads as TGTGCCTGGAGGGTGGGACACACGAACACTGAAGCTTTCTTT. Its translation: CAWRVGHTNTEAFF.